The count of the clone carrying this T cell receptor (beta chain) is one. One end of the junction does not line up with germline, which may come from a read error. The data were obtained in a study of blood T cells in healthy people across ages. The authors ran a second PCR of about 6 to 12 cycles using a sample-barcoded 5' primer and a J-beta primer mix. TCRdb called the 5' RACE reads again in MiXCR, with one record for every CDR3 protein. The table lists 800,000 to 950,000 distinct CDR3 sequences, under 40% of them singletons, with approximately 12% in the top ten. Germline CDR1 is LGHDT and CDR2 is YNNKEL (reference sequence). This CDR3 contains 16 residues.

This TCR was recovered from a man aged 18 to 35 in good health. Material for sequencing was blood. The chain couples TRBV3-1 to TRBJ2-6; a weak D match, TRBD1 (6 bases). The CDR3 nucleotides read TGTGCCAGCAGCCAAGGGCAGGGGTCTGGGGCCGACGTCCTGACTTTC. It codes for CASSQGQGSGADVLTF.